Below, one T cell receptor (beta chain) is given with its context. This specimen comes from a study of human T cells and chemical hapten exposure. Study information: Diphenylcyclopropenone, dosed weekly to the scalp, was given to patients throughout the roughly 22-week study.

Via MiXCR, TCRdb re-called the RACE reads, giving one row per CDR3 protein. The table lists just over 95,000 distinct CDR3 sequences, 27% of them singletons, with over 9% in the top ten. The CDR3 totals 18 residues. CDR1 is SGHDN, CDR2 FVKESK, per germline. V was pared by 0 bases and J by 4 bases, with 9 bases of the junction left unmatched. Time point meaning: patch test 3, about 24 weeks after DPC sensitization. Treatment in this sample: therapeutic diphenylcyclopropenone sensitization with weekly scalp DPC. Sample: whole blood, taken in connection with sensitization to the hapten diphenylcyclopropenone (DPC). The chain carries TRBV14 and TRBJ2-2, with 9 bases matching TRBD1. This receptor was taken from a man aged 35 to 55 with alopecia areata. Some clones in this sample may be carry-over from other donors' samples. Here the CDR3 reads CASSQDLRGTGPTGELFF. Written as DNA, the CDR3 is TGTGCCAGCAGCCAAGATCTACGCGGGACAGGGCCCACCGGGGAGCTGTTTTTT.